These 32 T cell receptor beta chains were sequenced from one sample in a study of blood T cell repertoires in COVID-19. Produced via immunoSEQ multiplex PCR; TCRdb's table is partial and in-frame only. The data contain 140,000 to 150,000 clones, about 80% of them seen just once; the ten biggest clones take up about 5%. The sequencing sample was made of peripheral blood. Receptor source: a human donor in a cohort sampled during active COVID-19.

The rearrangement uses TRBV5-5 and TRBJ2-2; 8 nucleotides match TRBD2. CDR1 is SGHKS and CDR2 is YYEKEE in the germline V gene (reference sequence). The V and J ends lost 3 bases and 3 bases, in that order; junction bases with no gene match: 7. The CDR3 is 16 residues long. The CDR3 reads CASSYRGGADTGELFF. CDR3 bases: TGTGCCAGCAGCTACCGGGGGGGCGCGGACACCGGGGAGCTGTTTTTT. Filled out from reference TRBV5-5 and TRBJ2-2, the complete variable domain reads DAGVTQSPTHLIKTRGQQVTLRCSPISGHKSVSWYQQVLGQGPQFIFQYYEKEERGRGNFPDRFSARQFPNYSSELNVNALLLGDSALYLCASSYRGGADTGELFFGEGSRLTVL.

The CDR3 DNA follows: TGTGCCATCAATGGGCAGGGGAACACCGGGGAGCTGTTTTTT. As protein: CAINGQGNTGELFF. This rearrangement joins TRBV10-3 to TRBJ2-2; maybe TRBD1 (5 bases). In germline, CDR1 is ENHRY, CDR2 SYGVKD. This CDR3 contains 14 residues. V was clipped by 7 bases and J by 1 base, with 10 bases between them.

The chain joins TRBV19 to TRBJ1-5; 10 bases fit TRBD1. The J segment lost 5 bases and the V segment lost 3 bases, leaving 4 bases of the junction unmatched. This CDR3 contains 15 residues. Germline loops: CDR1 LNHDA, CDR2 SQIVND (reference sequence). CDR3 in DNA: TGTGCCAGTAGTATCCGGACAGGGGGGGATCAGCCCCAGCATTTT. This codes for CASSIRTGGDQPQHF.

V usage is TRBV4-2 and J usage is TRBJ1-2, with D unresolved. Germline CDR1 is LGHNA and CDR2 is YNFKEQ. The V end lost 0 bases, the J end lost 5 bases, and 13 bases lay between the germline ends. The CDR3 has 15 amino acids. The CDR3 bases are TGTGCCAGCAGCCAAGATGTCGCAAGGAGGTATGGCTACACCTTC. Protein: CASSQDVARRYGYTF.

This chain connects TRBV5-6 to TRBJ2-2, with TRBD2 as a possible D gene (6 bases). There are 16 residues in the CDR3. Germline CDR1 reads SGHDT; CDR2 reads YYEEEE. The V and J ends lost 4 bases and 3 bases respectively, with 16 bases between them. CDR3 protein: CASSPGPGEDTGELFF. CDR3 nucleotide sequence: TGTGCCAGCAGCCCGGGTCCCGGGGAGGACACCGGGGAGCTGTTTTTT.

V gene TRBV7-3 combines with J gene TRBJ2-5, with 11 bases identical to TRBD2. V trimming: 0 bases; J trimming: 4 bases; junction bases outside the gene matches: 7. Germline CDR1 and CDR2: SGHTA and FQGTGA. The CDR3 sequence is 17 residues long. CDR3 in amino acids: CASSLTGSGGASETQYF. The CDR3 DNA reads as TGTGCCAGCAGCTTAACTGGTAGCGGGGGGGCTTCAGAGACCCAGTACTTC.

The chain combines TRBV5-6 with TRBJ1-2, with TRBD1 matching 8 bases. The CDR3 spans 13 residues. The V segment lost 2 bases and the J segment 4 bases; nucleotides outside the gene matches: 1. Germline CDR1 and CDR2: SGHDT and YYEEEE. The chain's CDR3 is CASSFGQGYGYTF. In nucleotides, the CDR3 is TGTGCCAGCAGCTTTGGACAGGGCTATGGCTACACCTTC. The full variable domain, in which reference TRBV5-6 and TRBJ1-2 provide the parts outside the CDR3, is DAGVTQSPTHLIKTRGQQVTLRCSPKSGHDTVSWYQQALGQGPQFIFQYYEEEERQRGNFPDRFSGHQFPNYSSELNVNALLLGDSALYLCASSFGQGYGYTFGSGTRLTVV.

The rearrangement uses TRBV30 and TRBJ1-3; 8 bases are a match to TRBD1. CDR3 length: 18 residues. Unmatched junction bases numbered 13, after V lost 3 bases and J lost 0 bases. Germline values: CDR1 GTSNPN, CDR2 SVGIG (reference sequence). CDR3 residues: CAWSGLWDRFRSGNTIYF. The CDR3 DNA is TGTGCCTGGAGCGGTCTTTGGGACAGGTTTCGCTCTGGAAACACCATATATTTT.

The gene calls are TRBV2 and TRBJ1-4; D uncertain. The CDR3 spans 13 residues. The V end was cut by 8 bases, the J end by 2 bases, with 9 bases between. Germline loops: CDR1 SNHLY, CDR2 FYNNEI. This CDR3 reads CASYRGTNEKLFF. The CDR3, as DNA: TGTGCCAGCTATAGAGGGACTAATGAAAAACTGTTTTTT.

This chain joins TRBV7-3 and TRBJ1-1, with D uncertain. The V end was cut by 8 bases, the J end by 7 bases, with 17 bases between. Germline loops: CDR1 SGHTA, CDR2 FQGTGA. The CDR3 length is 13 residues. The CDR3 loop reads CASSLGGANEAFF. CDR3 nucleotide sequence: TGTGCCAGCTCCCTTGGAGGAGCAAATGAAGCTTTCTTT. Complete variable domain (other parts from reference TRBV7-3 and TRBJ1-1): GAGVSQTPSNKVTEKGKYVELRCDPISGHTALYWYRQSLGQGPEFLIYFQGTGAADDSGLPNDRFFAVRPEGSVSTLKIQRTERGDSAVYLCASSLGGANEAFFGQGTRLTVV.

This rearrangement joins TRBV5-1 to TRBJ2-2; no clear D gene. V gave up 3 bases and J gave up 7 bases, with 7 bases separating them. The length of the CDR3 is 12 residues. Per germline, CDR1 SGHRS and CDR2 YFSETQ. This CDR3 reads CASSYSGGELFF. The CDR3, as DNA: TGCGCCAGCAGCTATTCGGGCGGGGAGCTGTTTTTT.

The sample holds one count of this clone. This chain connects TRBV10-3 to TRBJ2-7; TRBD1 aligns across 7 bases. With V trimmed by 6 bases and J by 5 bases, 7 bases remained unmatched. Germline assignment: CDR1 ENHRY and CDR2 SYGVKD. The CDR3 loop spans 13 amino acids. CDR3 sequence (DNA): TGTGCCATCAGAGTGACAGGGATCCACGAGCAGTACTTC. Translating it yields CAIRVTGIHEQYF.

The rearrangement uses TRBV4-2 and TRBJ1-1; the D gene is possibly TRBD1 (6 bases). Between the trimmed V and J ends, which lost 1 base and 6 bases, there was a span of 15 bases. The CDR3 is 15 amino acids. Germline V gene sequence: CDR1 LGHNA, CDR2 YNFKEQ. CDR3 nucleotides: TGTGCCAGCAGCCAAGTCCCGACAGGTCCCGCTGAAGCTTTCTTT. This gives the protein CASSQVPTGPAEAFF.

A few counts support this clone. V is TRBV3-1 (or the pseudogene TRBV3-2) and J is TRBJ2-7, with TRBD1 as a possible D gene (5 bases). Trimming removed 3 bases from V and 6 bases from J, with 18 bases in between. The CDR3 runs to 15 residues. Looked up from germline, CDR1 is LGHDT and CDR2 is YNNKEL (reference sequence). The CDR3 DNA is TGTGCCAGCAGCCAGAGTTCCGCAGGGCTCACCGAGCAGTACTTC. Translation gives CASSQSSAGLTEQYF.

The rearrangement links TRBV28 to TRBJ2-2, with 9 bases fitting TRBD1. The CDR3 extends over 17 amino acids. Germline loops: CDR1 MDHEN, CDR2 SYDVKM. The V segment lost 5 bases and the J segment 6 bases; nucleotides outside the gene matches: 13. The CDR3 protein is CASSTLTGGYRAGELFF. The DNA for the CDR3 is TGTGCCAGCAGTACCCTGACAGGGGGGTATAGGGCCGGGGAGCTGTTTTTT. The full variable domain, rest sourced from reference TRBV28 and TRBJ2-2, is DVKVTQSSRYLVKRTGEKVFLECVQDMDHENMFWYRQDPGLGLRLIYFSYDVKMKEKGDIPEGYSVSREKKERFSLILESASTNQTSMYLCASSTLTGGYRAGELFFGEGSRLTVL.

The rearrangement uses TRBV7-3 and TRBJ2-3, with D possibly matching TRBD1 (6 bases). Germline loops: CDR1 SGHTA, CDR2 FQGTGA. V dropped 3 bases and J dropped 4 bases, with 8 bases sitting between them. CDR3 length: 13 residues. The CDR3 DNA sequence: TGTGCCAGCAGCTTCAGGGGTTCAGATACGCAGTATTTT. This gives the protein CASSFRGSDTQYF.

The chain carries TRBV7-3 and TRBJ1-2, with a weak D call TRBD1 (6 bases). The germline gives CDR1 SGHTA, CDR2 FQGTGA. V lost 4 bases and J 8 bases, leaving 20 bases between the germline ends. This CDR3 comprises 15 residues. The CDR3 DNA follows: TGTGCCAGCAGCTCACTTGCAGGGGCTGTAAACGGCTACACCTTC. This translates into CASSSLAGAVNGYTF.

The chain combines TRBV21-1 with TRBJ2-3; TRBD2 is taken as the D call from the table, unchecked against the DNA. TRBV21-1 counts as a pseudogene. The CDR3 length is 16 residues. The CDR3: CASSPSAGVSTDTQYF. CDR3 nucleotide sequence: TGTGCCAGCAGCCCCTCAGCGGGGGTTAGCACAGATACGCAGTATTTT.

The gene calls are TRBV2 and TRBJ2-3, with 7 positions matching TRBD2. The V segment lost 4 bases and the J segment 0 bases; nucleotides outside the gene matches: 4. This CDR3 is 15 amino acids long. Germline CDR1 SNHLY, CDR2 FYNNEI. The CDR3 is CASSAASGSTDTQYF. The CDR3 nucleotides are TGTGCCAGCAGTGCAGCTAGCGGAAGCACAGATACGCAGTATTTT.

The chain recombines TRBV2 with TRBJ1-5; 7 positions match TRBD1. With V trimmed by 6 bases and J by 2 bases, 10 bases remained unmatched. Germline CDR1 SNHLY, CDR2 FYNNEI. The CDR3 extends over 16 amino acids. The CDR3 coding sequence is TGTGCCAGCAGAGGGGGGACAGCCGGGGGCAATCAGCCCCAGCATTTT. Its protein is CASRGGTAGGNQPQHF.

The V call is TRBV6-5, the J call TRBJ1-2, with TRBD1 matching over 8 bases. CDR1 is MNHEY, CDR2 SVGAGI, per germline. After removal of 6 bases from V and 4 bases from J, the junction contained 10 bases not matched to a gene. The CDR3 runs to 15 residues. CDR3 nucleotides: TGTGCCAGCAGGCTGCAGGGGGCAACTGGCTATGGCTACACCTTC. Amino acid sequence: CASRLQGATGYGYTF.

The chain combines TRBV19 with TRBJ1-2, with 8 bases matching TRBD1. V lost 3 bases and J lost 7; bases outside the gene matches: 4. CDR3 length: 13 residues. Germline V CDR1 and CDR2: LNHDA, SQIVND (reference sequence). The DNA of the CDR3 is TGTGCCAGTAGTATTGTGCAGGGGGCTGGCTACACCTTC. Protein sequence: CASSIVQGAGYTF.

The CDR3, as DNA: TGTGCCAGCACCCGCAGGCAGCCCCTTAATGAAAAACTGTTTTTT. Its protein product is CASTRRQPLNEKLFF. The chain carries TRBV6-5 and TRBJ1-4; D gene unclear. This CDR3 region has 15 residues. From germline, CDR1 is MNHEY and CDR2 SVGAGI. V was trimmed by 7 bases and J by 4 bases, leaving 16 bases between them.

The chain links TRBV27 to TRBJ2-4, with D perhaps TRBD1 (6 bases). The CDR3 loop spans 16 amino acids. The V gene lost 4 bases and the J gene lost 3 bases, with 16 bases spanning the gap. Germline-derived CDR1 and CDR2 are MNHEY and SMNVEV (reference sequence). Here the CDR3 reads CASSSPGQGSKNIQYF. The CDR3 DNA is TGTGCCAGCAGTTCCCCGGGACAAGGCAGCAAAAACATTCAGTACTTC.

Only one count was recorded for this clone. The chain employs TRBV5-1 and TRBJ1-2; 7 nucleotides line up with TRBD1. The CDR3 loop spans 17 amino acids. V was clipped by 2 bases and J by 4 bases; unmatched bases: 14. Germline V gene data show CDR1 as SGHRS and CDR2 as YFSETQ. The CDR3 here is CASSFTTTGRYIYGYTF. CDR3 bases: TGCGCCAGCAGCTTTACCACGACAGGGAGGTATATCTATGGCTACACCTTC. Together with reference TRBV5-1 and TRBJ1-2, the CDR3 gives the full variable domain: KAGVTQTPRYLIKTRGQQVTLSCSPISGHRSVSWYQQTPGQGLQFLFEYFSETQRNKGNFPGRFSGRQFSNSRSEMNVSTLELGDSALYLCASSFTTTGRYIYGYTFGSGTRLTVV.

This chain links TRBV19 with TRBJ2-7; no reliable D call. Trimming removed 6 bases from V and 2 bases from J, with 14 bases in between. In germline, CDR1 is LNHDA, CDR2 SQIVND (reference sequence). The CDR3 is 14 residues long. For the CDR3, the DNA is TGTGCCAGTAGCCCCCGCCGGTCCGCCTACGAGCAGTACTTC. Its translation: CASSPRRSAYEQYF.

The CDR3 here is CASSSFFRAGGPADTQYF. DNA for the CDR3: TGCGCCAGCAGCTCATTTTTTAGAGCGGGAGGGCCCGCAGATACGCAGTATTTT. The V and J genes are TRBV5-1 and TRBJ2-3, with 10 positions matching TRBD2. This CDR3 comprises 18 residues. Germline assignment: CDR1 SGHRS and CDR2 YFSETQ. With V trimmed by 3 bases and J by 4 bases, 14 bases remained unmatched. The full variable domain, in which reference TRBV5-1 and TRBJ2-3 provide the parts outside the CDR3, is KAGVTQTPRYLIKTRGQQVTLSCSPISGHRSVSWYQQTPGQGLQFLFEYFSETQRNKGNFPGRFSGRQFSNSRSEMNVSTLELGDSALYLCASSSFFRAGGPADTQYFGPGTRLTVL.

J is TRBJ1-6 and V is TRBV6-1, with D tentatively TRBD1 (5 bases). CDR3 length equals 14 residues. V was trimmed by 1 base and J by 11 bases, leaving 12 bases between them. Germline V gene data show CDR1 as MNHNS and CDR2 as SASEGT. CDR3 sequence: CASSEVRTHPPLHF. The CDR3 DNA sequence: TGTGCCAGCAGTGAAGTTAGGACACATCCACCCCTCCACTTT.

The V gene is TRBV6-1, the J gene TRBJ1-4; 8 bases match TRBD1. This CDR3 region has 17 residues. In germline, CDR1 is MNHNS, CDR2 SASEGT. Trimming took 3 bases from V and 0 from J; bases not matched to a gene: 6. The CDR3 bases are TGTGCCAGCAGTGAGATCGCAGGGGGCGCAACTAATGAAAAACTGTTTTTT. Its translation: CASSEIAGGATNEKLFF.

The chain couples TRBV7-2 to TRBJ2-7; maybe TRBD2 (6 bases). Germline values: CDR1 SGHTA, CDR2 FQGNSA. The CDR3 runs 14 residues. V lost 3 bases and J 2 bases, leaving 11 bases between the germline ends. DNA of the CDR3: TGTGCCAGCAGCTTGGAGGGCGGGGCCTACGAGCAGTACTTC. It codes for CASSLEGGAYEQYF.

This chain connects TRBV4-2 to TRBJ2-7; tentatively, D is TRBD2 (6 bases). V lost 2 bases to trimming and J lost 4 bases, with 18 bases between them. The CDR3 has 16 amino acids. CDR1 is LGHNA, CDR2 YNFKEQ, per germline. This chain's CDR3 is CASSQSYRDSEYEQYF. Here the CDR3 DNA reads TGTGCCAGCAGCCAATCCTACCGGGACTCAGAATACGAGCAGTACTTC.

The chain's CDR3 is CATSRGIDGNQPQHF. DNA of the CDR3: TGTGCCACCAGCAGAGGTATTGACGGGAATCAGCCCCAGCATTTT. The V call is TRBV15, the J call TRBJ1-5; D not resolved. V gave up 1 base and J gave up 4 bases, with 11 bases separating them. Per the germline V gene, CDR1 is LNHNV and CDR2 is YYDKDF (reference sequence). This CDR3 has 15 amino acids.